The 19 T cell receptor beta chains below were found in one sample sequenced in a study of sequential checkpoint blockade in melanoma. Using immunoSEQ multiplex PCR, the repertoire was profiled, and TCRdb retains in-frame clones only, with some absent. The sample holds over 15,000 clones, about 83% seen once. The treatment: randomized to nivolumab then ipilimumab (arm A) or the reverse (arm B). Material: CD8+ T cells sorted from blood (inferred from file names), obtained from a patient given nivolumab and ipilimumab in sequence. The receptors shown here come from a human donor with melanoma.

This clone was recorded only once. The gene calls are TRBV7-9 and TRBJ2-5; 7 bases map to TRBD2. This CDR3 spans 11 amino acids. V trimming: 5 bases; J trimming: 13 bases; junction bases outside the gene matches: 7. Germline-derived CDR1 and CDR2 are SEHNR and FQNEAQ (reference sequence). The CDR3, as DNA: TGTGCCAGCAGCCCCCTCGGGGGGTCGTACTTC. Translating it yields CASSPLGGSYF. Based on the CDR3 plus reference TRBV7-9 and TRBJ2-5, the full variable domain is DTGVSQNPRHKITKRGQNVTFRCDPISEHNRLYWYRQTLGQGPEFLTYFQNEAQLEKSRLLSDRFSAERPKGSFSTLEIQRTEQGDSAMYLCASSPLGGSYFGPGTRLLVL.

The chain couples TRBV5-6 to TRBJ1-5; possible D gene TRBD1, 5 bases. The CDR3 has 15 amino acids. V lost 0 bases and J 0 bases, leaving 7 bases between the germline ends. Germline lookup yields CDR1 SGHDT and CDR2 YYEEEE. DNA for the CDR3: TGTGCCAGCAGCTTGGGGGGCTATAGCAATCAGCCCCAGCATTTT. Protein: CASSLGGYSNQPQHF.

The chain has TRBV10-3 and TRBJ2-1; 10 bases are a match to TRBD2. Germline trimming cut 4 bases from V and 3 bases from J; bases unmatched to any gene: 9. Germline V gene sequence: CDR1 ENHRY, CDR2 SYGVKD. CDR3 length: 17 residues. CDR3 nucleotides: TGTGCCATCAGTGGCCCTAGCGGGGGTCCTCTCTACAATGAGCAGTTCTTC. This codes for CAISGPSGGPLYNEQFF.

V gene TRBV9 combines with J gene TRBJ2-3, with D perhaps matching TRBD2 (5 bases). Trimming shortened V by 2 bases and J by 1 base, and 11 bases separated the two germline ends. The CDR3 spans 15 residues. Germline V gene sequence: CDR1 SGDLS, CDR2 YYNGEE. CDR3 sequence reads: CASSVGGPRTDTQYF. The CDR3 DNA reads as TGTGCCAGCAGCGTTGGCGGGCCCCGCACAGATACGCAGTATTTT.

The V and J genes are TRBV9 and TRBJ2-1; D is perhaps TRBD2 (5 bases). V was cut by 2 bases and J by 4 bases, with 13 bases left in between. The CDR3 spans 15 residues. Germline V CDR1 and CDR2: SGDLS, YYNGEE. The CDR3 reads CASSVDGVGYNEQFF. The CDR3 nucleotides read TGTGCCAGCAGCGTTGACGGGGTCGGTTACAATGAGCAGTTCTTC.

The table lists this clone with a count of one. This rearrangement joins TRBV14 to TRBJ2-7; D unresolved. CDR1 and CDR2 from the germline V gene are SGHDN and FVKESK. Deletions cut 5 bases from V and 5 bases from J, with 31 bases between. This CDR3 has 19 residues. In DNA form, the CDR3 reads TGTGCCAGCAGCACCCCGTCGAACTCCCCCGAGAACGGGTGGGACGAGCAGTACTTC. It yields the protein CASSTPSNSPENGWDEQYF.

This chain links TRBV30 with TRBJ2-1; perhaps TRBD2 as D (5 bases). V lost 1 base to trimming and J lost 10 bases, with 11 bases between them. This CDR3 has 12 amino acids. Germline V gene lookup returns CDR1 GTSNPN and CDR2 SVGIG (reference sequence). The CDR3 here is CAWSEREVEQFF. The CDR3 nucleotides read TGTGCCTGGAGTGAGAGGGAAGTAGAGCAGTTCTTC.

The V call is TRBV19, the J call TRBJ2-7, with D perhaps TRBD1 (6 bases). Germline V lookup: CDR1 LNHDA, CDR2 SQIVND (reference sequence). Trimming removed 3 bases from V and 5 bases from J, with 14 bases in between. The CDR3 loop spans 14 amino acids. In DNA, the CDR3 is TGTGCCAGTAGTATTCAGGGGAGCATCCACGAGCAGTACTTC. Translating gives CASSIQGSIHEQYF. Supplemented by reference TRBV19 and TRBJ2-7, the full variable domain reads DGGITQSPKYLFRKEGQNVTLSCEQNLNHDAMYWYRQDPGQGLRLIYYSQIVNDFQKGDIAEGYSVSREKKESFPLTVTSAQKNPTAFYLCASSIQGSIHEQYFGPGTRLTVT.

The V call is TRBV28, the J call TRBJ1-2; D gene uncertain. The CDR3 runs to 12 residues. CDR1 and CDR2 from the germline V gene are MDHEN and SYDVKM. V lost 3 bases, J lost 1 base, and 3 bases lay in between. CDR3 coding DNA: TGTGCCAGCAGTTTGAGTAACTATGGCTACACCTTC. It encodes CASSLSNYGYTF.

V is TRBV7-9 and J is TRBJ2-1; 9 nucleotides line up with TRBD2. The CDR3 runs 16 residues. Trimming at V came to 5 bases and at J to 8 bases, leaving 13 bases not matched to a gene. From germline, CDR1 is SEHNR and CDR2 FQNEAQ (reference sequence). CDR3 amino acids: CASSDGSGGWFDEQFF. In DNA form, the CDR3 reads TGTGCCAGCAGCGATGGGAGCGGGGGGTGGTTTGATGAGCAGTTCTTC.

V usage is TRBV9 and J usage is TRBJ2-1; D call uncertain. This CDR3 is built from 15 residues. Trimming left V 0 bases short and J 1 base short, with 8 bases between. Looked up from germline, CDR1 is SGDLS and CDR2 is YYNGEE. CDR3 DNA sequence: TGTGCCAGCAGCGTAGACAGAAGTTCCTACAATGAGCAGTTCTTC. Translated: CASSVDRSSYNEQFF.

The chain has TRBV19 and TRBJ2-5, with 7 bases matching TRBD1. CDR1 is LNHDA and CDR2 is SQIVND in the germline V gene (reference sequence). V gave up 7 bases and J gave up 5 bases; unmatched junction bases: 10. This CDR3 comprises 14 residues. The CDR3 DNA reads TGTGCCAGTAAACATGAGGGGGCCGAGGAGACCCAGTACTTC. Amino acids: CASKHEGAEETQYF.

The V and J genes are TRBV10-3 and TRBJ2-1; no definite D call. This CDR3 is 11 amino acids long. The V and J ends lost 2 bases and 10 bases respectively, with 6 bases between them. The V gene's germline CDR1 is ENHRY and CDR2 SYGVKD. The CDR3 region is CAISEAREQFF. DNA for the CDR3: TGTGCCATCAGTGAGGCCCGGGAGCAGTTCTTC.

In its sample, this clone was seen a few times. CDR3 sequence reads: CASRKDRASSYNSPLHF. CDR3 in DNA: TGTGCCAGCAGGAAGGACAGGGCGAGCTCCTATAATTCACCCCTCCACTTT. The chain links TRBV28 to TRBJ1-6; 8 bases agree with TRBD1. The CDR3 is 17 amino acids. CDR1 and CDR2 (germline): MDHEN, SYDVKM. The J segment lost 0 bases and the V segment lost 6 bases, leaving 7 bases of the junction unmatched. Full variable domain (outside the CDR3, taken from reference TRBV28 and TRBJ1-6): DVKVTQSSRYLVKRTGEKVFLECVQDMDHENMFWYRQDPGLGLRLIYFSYDVKMKEKGDIPEGYSVSREKKERFSLILESASTNQTSMYLCASRKDRASSYNSPLHFGNGTRLTVT.

The chain joins TRBV27 to TRBJ1-4, with D perhaps matching TRBD1 (6 bases). Germline V CDR1 and CDR2: MNHEY, SMNVEV (reference sequence). V gave up 5 bases and J gave up 8 bases, with 21 bases separating them. This CDR3 has 16 amino acids. CDR3 coding DNA: TGTGCCAGCAGTCCGACAGGTACGGAGGCCGTCGAAAAACTGTTTTTT. It specifies CASSPTGTEAVEKLFF.

The genes are TRBV27 and TRBJ1-5; tentatively, D is TRBD1 (5 bases). The CDR3 runs 15 residues. Trimming shortened V by 10 bases and J by 4 bases, and 20 bases separated the two germline ends. CDR1 and CDR2 from the germline V gene are MNHEY and SMNVEV (reference sequence). CDR3 region: CAILGSGEGNQPQHF. CDR3 nucleotide sequence: TGTGCCATACTTGGGTCGGGGGAGGGAAATCAGCCCCAGCATTTT.

CDR3 loop: CASRNPSESSYNEQFF. Written as DNA, the CDR3 is TGTGCCAGCAGAAACCCTAGCGAGAGCTCCTACAATGAGCAGTTCTTC. The J gene is TRBJ2-1, the V gene TRBV6-6; tentatively, D is TRBD2 (6 bases). CDR1 MNHNY and CDR2 SVGAGI come from the germline V gene (reference sequence). Trimming removed 6 bases at V and 0 bases at J, with 15 bases between. This CDR3 is 16 amino acids long.

V is TRBV2 and J is TRBJ2-1; TRBD2 might be the D (5 bases). Germline assignment: CDR1 SNHLY and CDR2 FYNNEI. The CDR3 loop spans 15 amino acids. Deletions cut 3 bases from V and 6 bases from J, with 15 bases between. The CDR3 loop reads CASSESRTGFNEQFF. DNA of the CDR3: TGTGCCAGCAGTGAGTCCAGGACGGGGTTCAATGAGCAGTTCTTC.

This clone was seen more than once but under ten times. A far bigger clonotype differs at one base, so this is likely a read error. The rearrangement joins TRBV19 to TRBJ1-1, with 7 bases matching TRBD1. In germline, CDR1 is LNHDA, CDR2 SQIVND (reference sequence). The CDR3 extends over 14 amino acids. The DNA of the CDR3 is TGTGCCAGTAGTATCGACAGGGATGACACTGCAGCTTTCTTT. Residues: CASSIDRDDTAAFF.